This TCR beta chain was documented in a study of T cell responses to AZD1222 COVID-19 vaccine. Study-wide findings and caveats: Donors were largely white British and mainly female; clonal diversity was possibly underestimated. Spike-specific TCR depth and breadth grew after two AZD1222 doses. Repertoire sampling happened only post peak T cell response.

The study pooled second doses at about 4 or about 12 weeks. This clone has only a few counts. Its matching antigen is unknown. The V gene lost 5 bases and the J gene lost 1 base, with 12 bases spanning the gap. The germline gives CDR1 SGHRS, CDR2 YFSETQ. CDR3 length: 14 amino acids. Measured with immunoSEQ multiplex PCR; TCRdb has only the in-frame clones, and not every one. The sample carries 150,000 to 180,000 clones, about 89% recorded once. The sequence was obtained from an adult who received the AZD1222 COVID-19 vaccine. The J gene is TRBJ1-1, the V gene TRBV5-1; D is perhaps TRBD1 (5 bases). Sequencing used peripheral blood, obtained 28 days after the second AZD1222 dose. CDR3 nucleotides: TGCGCCAGCAGAGCGGGACGGCAGAACACTGAAGCTTTCTTT. Translating it yields CASRAGRQNTEAFF.